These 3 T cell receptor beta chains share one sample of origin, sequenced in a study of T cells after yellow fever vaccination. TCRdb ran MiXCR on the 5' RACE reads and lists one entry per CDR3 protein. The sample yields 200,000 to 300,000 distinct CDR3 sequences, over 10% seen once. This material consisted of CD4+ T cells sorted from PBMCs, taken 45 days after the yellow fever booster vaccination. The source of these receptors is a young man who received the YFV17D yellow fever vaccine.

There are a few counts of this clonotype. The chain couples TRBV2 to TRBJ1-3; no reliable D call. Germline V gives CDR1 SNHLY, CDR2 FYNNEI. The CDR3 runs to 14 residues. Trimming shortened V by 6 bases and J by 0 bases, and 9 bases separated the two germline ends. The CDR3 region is CASRARNSGNTIYF. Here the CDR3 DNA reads TGTGCCAGCAGGGCGAGGAACTCTGGAAACACCATATATTTT.

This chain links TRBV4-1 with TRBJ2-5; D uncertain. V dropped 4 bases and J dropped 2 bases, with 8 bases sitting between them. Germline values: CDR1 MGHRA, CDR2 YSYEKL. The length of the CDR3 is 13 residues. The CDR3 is CASSPTVQETQYF. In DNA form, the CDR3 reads TGCGCCAGCAGCCCCACCGTTCAAGAGACCCAGTACTTC.

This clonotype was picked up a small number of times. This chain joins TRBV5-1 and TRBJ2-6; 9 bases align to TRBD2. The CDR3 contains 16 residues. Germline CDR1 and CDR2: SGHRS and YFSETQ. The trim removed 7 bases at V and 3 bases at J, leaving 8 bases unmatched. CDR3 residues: CASGTSKNGGANVLTF. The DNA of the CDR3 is TGCGCCAGCGGGACTAGCAAGAATGGTGGGGCCAACGTCCTGACTTTC.